This T cell receptor (beta chain) is drawn from a study of CD8 T cells in Susac syndrome. The V gene's germline CDR1 is SNHLY and CDR2 FYNNEI. V shed 7 bases and J 7 bases; nucleotides not matched to a gene: 11. This CDR3 spans 14 amino acids. RNA totalling roughly 0.5 to 1 ug underwent reverse transcription with random hexamers. The CDR3 of TCR beta was amplified by immunoSEQ multiplex PCR across 54 Vbeta and 13 Jbeta. In TCRdb, the immunoSEQ multiplex PCR reads were re-called with MiXCR into one record per CDR3 protein. The sample carries 140,000 to 150,000 distinct CDR3 sequences, roughly 95% recorded once.

The clonotype was recovered from a human donor with multiple sclerosis. Sequencing used CD4+ T cells from PBMCs. The chain joins TRBV2 to TRBJ2-7, with TRBD2 identical over 9 bases. This chain's CDR3 is CASTLLAGPLEQYF. DNA for the CDR3: TGTGCCAGCACCTTACTAGCGGGTCCATTGGAGCAGTACTTC.